These 20 T cell receptor beta chains share one sample of origin, sequenced in a study of blood T cell repertoires in COVID-19. Repertoires were generated with immunoSEQ multiplex PCR, while TCRdb's copy carries only in-frame clones and drops some. This sample yields 200,000 to 300,000 clones, of which approximately 86% are seen a single time; less than 4% belongs to the top ten. Sequencing was done on a sample of PBMCs or T cells enriched from blood (not recorded which). The receptors come from a woman in her thirties or forties with acute COVID-19.

CDR3 region: CASSLGTGGDGYTF. In nucleotides, the CDR3 is TGTGCCAGCAGCCTCGGAACAGGGGGAGACGGCTACACCTTC. The chain carries TRBV7-3 and TRBJ1-2; 8 bases fit TRBD1. CDR1 and CDR2 (germline): SGHTA, FQGTGA. V shed 5 bases, J shed 8 bases, and the junction held 10 bases outside the gene matches. The CDR3 consists of 14 residues.

The V and J genes are TRBV7-2 and TRBJ1-1, with a tentative D call TRBD1 (5 bases). Germline V gene sequence: CDR1 SGHTA, CDR2 FQGNSA. Trimming stripped 2 bases from V and 2 bases from J, with 12 bases between. The CDR3 covers 15 residues. The CDR3 DNA follows: TGTGCCAGCAGCTTAACAGGACAACTAAACACTGAAGCTTTCTTT. This gives the protein CASSLTGQLNTEAFF.

This chain uses TRBV24-1 with TRBJ1-2; D gene ambiguous. CDR1 is KGHDR and CDR2 is SFDVKD in the germline V gene. This CDR3 is 14 amino acids long. Trimming shortened V by 4 bases and J by 8 bases, and 16 bases separated the two germline ends. The CDR3 coding sequence is TGTGCCACCAGTGACCCTGCTCAGTCTTTAGGCTACACCTTC. This encodes CATSDPAQSLGYTF.

V gene TRBV25-1 combines with J gene TRBJ2-7, with TRBD2 identical over 10 bases. Germline assignment: CDR1 MGHDK and CDR2 SYGVNS. The CDR3 is 16 residues long. After removal of 4 bases from V and 10 bases from J, the junction contained 16 bases not matched to a gene. The CDR3 DNA is TGTGCCAGCAGTGCAGGGGGCGCGGGTAGCGGGAGGCCCCAGTACTTC. Residues: CASSAGGAGSGRPQYF.

The chain is built from TRBV30 and TRBJ1-2, with D perhaps matching TRBD1 (5 bases). Per germline, CDR1 GTSNPN and CDR2 SVGIG (reference sequence). This CDR3 has 12 amino acids. V shed 5 bases and J shed 7 bases, with 14 bases lying between them. The CDR3 DNA reads TGTGCCTGGTCTGTGGGACTGGTTGGCTACACCTTC. It yields the protein CAWSVGLVGYTF.

CDR3 nucleotides: TGTGCCAGCAGCGGGGTTGGAGGCACTGAAGCTTTCTTT. Amino acid sequence: CASSGVGGTEAFF. The chain joins TRBV3-1 (or the pseudogene TRBV3-2) to TRBJ1-1; the D is unclear. This CDR3 has 13 residues. V lost 5 bases to trimming and J lost 4 bases, with 11 bases between them. Germline CDR1 and CDR2: LGHDT and YNNKEL (reference sequence).

J is TRBJ2-1 and V is TRBV5-1; TRBD1 matches at 10 bases. CDR1 is SGHRS, CDR2 YFSETQ, per germline. This CDR3 region has 15 residues. The junction had 6 bases not matched to a gene; V was cut back by 0 bases and J by 9 bases. The CDR3 loop is CASSLETGGLGEQFF. Written as DNA, the CDR3 is TGCGCCAGCAGCTTGGAGACAGGGGGCTTAGGTGAGCAGTTCTTC.

The CDR3 protein is CASSQDISGTEQYF. For the CDR3, the DNA is TGTGCCAGCAGCCAAGATATAAGCGGGACCGAGCAGTACTTC. The rearrangement links TRBV3-1 (or the pseudogene TRBV3-2) to TRBJ2-7; 7 bases fit TRBD2. This CDR3 is built from 14 residues. Per the germline V gene, CDR1 is LGHDT and CDR2 is YNNKEL (reference sequence). V was clipped by 0 bases and J by 6 bases; unmatched bases: 5.

The V call is TRBV11-1, the J call TRBJ2-7, with a weak D call TRBD2 (6 bases). The CDR3 sequence is 14 residues long. Germline-derived CDR1 and CDR2 are SGHAT and FQDESV (reference sequence). Trimming took 8 bases from V and 11 from J, leaving 25 bases between them. The chain's CDR3 is CASRPEGLGDVEYF. CDR3 DNA sequence: TGTGCCAGCCGACCGGAGGGGCTAGGGGATGTGGAGTACTTC.

The chain combines TRBV11-3 with TRBJ2-2; 11 bases align to TRBD2. V shed 5 bases and J 4 bases; nucleotides not matched to a gene: 12. The CDR3 extends over 18 amino acids. The germline CDR1 and CDR2 sequences are SGHNT and YENEEA. DNA of the CDR3: TGTGCCAGCAGCCTCTACAATCTGGGGACTAGCGGCACCGGGGAGCTGTTTTTT. Encoded protein: CASSLYNLGTSGTGELFF.

The V gene is TRBV9, the J gene TRBJ2-5, with D tentatively TRBD2 (6 bases). The CDR3 is 14 residues long. Deletions cut 4 bases from V and 4 bases from J, with 14 bases between. In germline, CDR1 is SGDLS, CDR2 YYNGEE. The CDR3 region is CASSKAGRAETQYF. In nucleotides, the CDR3 is TGTGCCAGCAGCAAGGCGGGAAGGGCAGAGACCCAGTACTTC.

This clone was seen just once. V usage is TRBV9 and J usage is TRBJ1-2, with D possibly matching TRBD1 (5 bases). Looked up from germline, CDR1 is SGDLS and CDR2 is YYNGEE. V shed 3 bases and J shed 4 bases, with 16 bases lying between them. The CDR3 is made up of 15 amino acids. The CDR3 DNA follows: TGTGCCAGCAGCGCGCGGGACGACGGACCCTATGGCTACACCTTC. Amino acid sequence: CASSARDDGPYGYTF.

This sequence joins TRBV4-1 and TRBJ2-7; tentative D call: TRBD1 (6 bases). V shed 4 bases and J shed 0 bases, with 10 bases lying between them. The length of the CDR3 is 14 residues. The V gene's germline CDR1 is MGHRA and CDR2 YSYEKL. The CDR3 spells CASSLQDSSYEQYF. The CDR3 nucleotides read TGCGCCAGCAGCCTGCAGGACAGCTCCTACGAGCAGTACTTC.

The gene calls are TRBV19 and TRBJ2-1, with 9 bases lining up with TRBD1. CDR3 length equals 15 residues. V was pared by 3 bases and J by 8 bases, with 8 bases of the junction left unmatched. From germline, CDR1 is LNHDA and CDR2 SQIVND (reference sequence). The CDR3 sequence is CASSMSGTGSYEQFF. In DNA, the CDR3 is TGTGCCAGTAGTATGTCCGGGACAGGGTCGTATGAGCAGTTCTTC.

This chain links TRBV20-1 with TRBJ2-1; 14 nucleotides match TRBD2. This CDR3 is 17 amino acids long. The germline V gene has CDR1 DFQATT and CDR2 SNEGSKA (reference sequence). V was clipped by 3 bases and J by 4 bases; unmatched bases: 8. The CDR3: CSASRLAGGRDYNEQFF. CDR3 sequence (DNA): TGCAGTGCTAGTCGACTAGCGGGAGGGCGGGATTACAATGAGCAGTTCTTC.

The chain is built from TRBV7-3 and TRBJ2-1, with 10 bases matching TRBD2. J was trimmed by 8 bases and V by 5 bases; bases with no gene match: 9. This CDR3 spans 15 amino acids. Germline V gene data show CDR1 as SGHTA and CDR2 as FQGTGA. The CDR3 spells CASSASGAGGDEQFF. The CDR3 nucleotides read TGTGCCAGCAGCGCCAGTGGAGCGGGAGGGGATGAGCAGTTCTTC.

This sequence joins TRBV25-1 and TRBJ1-2; D possibly corresponds to TRBD1 (5 bases). The CDR3 length is 15 residues. The V gene's germline CDR1 is MGHDK and CDR2 SYGVNS. Trimming took off 2 bases at V and 0 bases at J, with 10 bases between the two ends. The CDR3: CASSETGSANYGYTF. CDR3 sequence (DNA): TGTGCCAGCAGTGAAACAGGCTCCGCTAACTATGGCTACACCTTC.

J is TRBJ1-1 and V is TRBV12-3 or TRBV12-4; D call uncertain. The CDR3 totals 13 residues. Deletions cut 2 bases from V and 3 bases from J, with 7 bases between. The CDR3 loop reads CASSLTADTEAFF. The CDR3 region has the DNA TGTGCCAGCAGTTTAACGGCGGACACTGAAGCTTTCTTT.

The V and J genes are TRBV19 and TRBJ2-6, with 9 bases matching TRBD1. Germline V CDR1 and CDR2: LNHDA, SQIVND (reference sequence). Trimming at V came to 7 bases and at J to 0 bases, leaving 7 bases not matched to a gene. This CDR3 spans 17 amino acids. CDR3 sequence: CASKLQGALSGANVLTF. The DNA for the CDR3 is TGTGCCAGTAAATTACAGGGGGCCCTCTCTGGGGCCAACGTCCTGACTTTC.

This sequence joins TRBV5-1 and TRBJ2-7; TRBD2 agrees at 8 bases. The J segment lost 7 bases and the V segment lost 0 bases, leaving 15 bases of the junction unmatched. Looked up from germline, CDR1 is SGHRS and CDR2 is YFSETQ. The CDR3 is made up of 17 amino acids. This CDR3 is CASSLVGGAGGTGEQYF. The CDR3 region has the DNA TGCGCCAGCAGCTTGGTCGGTGGGGCGGGAGGTACCGGGGAGCAGTACTTC.